The 12 T cell receptor beta chains listed next were all sequenced from one sample in a study of PD-L1 blockade in urothelial cancer. Generated by immunoSEQ multiplex PCR, the TCRdb table keeps only in-frame clones and is missing some. The sample holds 50,000 or so clones; approximately 86% are singletons and the top ten take 8.5% to 12%. Time point described: peripheral blood 6 weeks after treatment start. Specimen: PBMCs, collected around atezolizumab (anti-PD-L1) treatment. The source of these receptors is a man between 60 and 75 years old with urothelial cancer.

This clone was observed a handful of times. The V and J genes are TRBV9 and TRBJ2-2, with 8 nucleotides matching TRBD2. Looked up from germline, CDR1 is SGDLS and CDR2 is YYNGEE. J was trimmed by 3 bases and V by 3 bases; bases with no gene match: 4. The CDR3 is made up of 15 amino acids. CDR3 protein: CASSGTSQYTGELFF. Written as DNA, the CDR3 is TGTGCCAGCAGCGGGACTAGCCAGTACACCGGGGAGCTGTTTTTT.

This clone was recorded once. J is TRBJ1-5 and V is TRBV5-1, with 8 nucleotides matching TRBD1. The germline gives CDR1 SGHRS, CDR2 YFSETQ. CDR3 length: 14 amino acids. The trim removed 4 bases at V and 4 bases at J, leaving 4 bases unmatched. CDR3 nucleotide sequence: TGCGCCAGCAGCGATGGGACAGGTAATCAGCCCCAGCATTTT. Protein product: CASSDGTGNQPQHF.

This clone was counted between two and nine times. The chain carries TRBV28 and TRBJ1-2; TRBD1 matches 8 bases. Unmatched junction bases numbered 9, after V lost 6 bases and J lost 3 bases. The CDR3 has 15 amino acids. The V gene's germline CDR1 is MDHEN and CDR2 SYDVKM. The CDR3, as DNA: TGTGCCAGCAGCCCCGGGACAGGAGGATACTATGGCTACACCTTC. It codes for CASSPGTGGYYGYTF.

This clone has a single count. The CDR3 nucleotides are TGCGCCAGCAGCCAACCCACAGGGGATCAGCCCCAGCATTTT. Translation gives CASSQPTGDQPQHF. V gene TRBV4-1 combines with J gene TRBJ1-5, with 7 bases identical to TRBD1. The length of the CDR3 is 14 residues. J was trimmed by 5 bases and V by 2 bases; bases with no gene match: 3. Germline V gene sequence: CDR1 MGHRA, CDR2 YSYEKL.

V usage is TRBV18 and J usage is TRBJ1-1; a weak D match, TRBD1 (6 bases). Trimming left V 4 bases short and J 4 bases short, with 13 bases between. CDR1 and CDR2 (germline): KGHSH, LQKENI. The CDR3 contains 14 residues. Here the CDR3 DNA reads TGTGCCAGCTCACAGAACAGGGAAGGCACTGAAGCTTTCTTT. It codes for CASSQNREGTEAFF. Filled out from reference TRBV18 and TRBJ1-1, the complete variable domain reads NAGVMQNPRHLVRRRGQEARLRCSPMKGHSHVYWYRQLPEEGLKFMVYLQKENIIDESGMPKERFSAEFPKEGPSILRIQQVVRGDSAAYFCASSQNREGTEAFFGQGTRLTVV.

V is TRBV2 and J is TRBJ1-5; D perhaps matches TRBD1 (5 bases). Trimming took 7 bases from V and 4 from J, leaving 14 bases between them. Germline V gives CDR1 SNHLY, CDR2 FYNNEI. This CDR3 is built from 14 residues. Written as DNA, the CDR3 is TGTGCCAGCACCGAAAGAAGGGGAAATCAGCCCCAGCATTTT. As protein: CASTERRGNQPQHF.

The chain joins TRBV7-3 to TRBJ2-2; 8 bases fit TRBD1. CDR3 length: 15 residues. Germline trimming cut 2 bases from V and 5 bases from J; bases unmatched to any gene: 4. The germline CDR1 and CDR2 sequences are SGHTA and FQGTGA. DNA for the CDR3: TGTGCCAGCAGCTTATATGGACAGGGTACCGGGGAGCTGTTTTTT. This codes for CASSLYGQGTGELFF.

The rearrangement uses TRBV7-2 and TRBJ2-1; a weak D match, TRBD1 (5 bases). The CDR3 length is 15 residues. V lost 0 bases, J lost 9 bases, and 15 bases lay in between. Germline values: CDR1 SGHTA, CDR2 FQGNSA. The CDR3 region is CASSLAGVSFVEQFF. The DNA of the CDR3 is TGTGCCAGCAGCTTAGCAGGGGTTAGCTTCGTTGAGCAGTTCTTC.

The V and J genes are TRBV6-5 and TRBJ2-2; weak D call: TRBD1 (5 bases). This CDR3 has 15 residues. Trimming took off 7 bases at V and 3 bases at J, with 15 bases between the two ends. CDR1 and CDR2 (germline): MNHEY, SVGAGI. The CDR3 region is CASTRQFGDTGELFF. The CDR3 bases are TGTGCCAGCACCAGACAGTTTGGGGACACCGGGGAGCTGTTTTTT.

J is TRBJ2-1 and V is TRBV12-5; weak D call: TRBD2 (6 bases). Germline CDR1 LGHNT, CDR2 FRNRAP. The CDR3 runs 14 residues. The V gene lost 0 bases and the J gene lost 10 bases, with 13 bases spanning the gap. CDR3 coding DNA: TGTGCTAGTGGTTTGGTACCGGGAGCACGAGAGCAGTTCTTC. This encodes CASGLVPGAREQFF.

The J gene is TRBJ1-6, the V gene TRBV10-3, with 7 bases matching TRBD1. The CDR3 loop spans 19 amino acids. Germline V lookup: CDR1 ENHRY, CDR2 SYGVKD. The V segment lost 2 bases and the J segment 0 bases; nucleotides outside the gene matches: 10. In nucleotides, the CDR3 is TGTGCCATCAGTGAGCGTATGAGACAGGGCAACTCCTATAATTCACCCCTCCACTTT. This codes for CAISERMRQGNSYNSPLHF.

The table lists this clone with a count of one. The chain has TRBV4-1 and TRBJ2-5; 7 bases agree with TRBD2. CDR1 and CDR2 from the germline V gene are MGHRA and YSYEKL. V dropped 4 bases and J dropped 5; count of bases not matched to a gene: 10. CDR3 size: 15 residues. The CDR3 DNA is TGCGCCAGCAGCCCGGCGGGGGACCCGGGGGAGACCCAGTACTTC. Translation: CASSPAGDPGETQYF.